The T cell receptor beta chain described here comes from a study of shared clonotypes between healthy human individuals. Per the germline V gene, CDR1 is SEHNR and CDR2 is FQNEAQ (reference sequence). CDR3 length equals 13 residues. V lost 1 base and J 12 bases, leaving 13 bases between the germline ends. General study points: Sampling included only blood; tissue repertoires likely differ.

Remarks on this clone: Its antigen is undetermined.

Original methodology: Filtering differed, since immunoSEQ gave only junction sequences and no quality scores. Libraries were prepared by immunoSEQ multiplex PCR; TCRdb keeps only in-frame clonotypes and omits some of them. V and J calls and clone size come straight from that table; D and trimming were deduced from the DNA. In the table there are approximately 2,300,000 clones, 92% of which are singletons. This sequence originates from a man younger than 35 in good health. Some clones in this sample may be carry-over from other donors' samples. Sequenced input: naive CD4+ T cells from PBMCs. This sample's subset: CD45RA+ positively selected. This rearrangement joins TRBV7-9 to TRBJ2-1; D could derive from TRBD1 or TRBD2 (6 bases each). CDR3 DNA: TGTGCCAGCAGCTTAGAAGGGGGGCTCTGGCAGTTCTTC. The encoded protein is CASSLEGGLWQFF.